The clone carrying this T cell receptor beta chain has a handful of counts. From the reads, TCRdb called clonotypes with MiXCR, one entry per CDR3 protein. The sample contains some 600,000 distinct CDR3 sequences, around 24% of which appear only once. The data originate from a study of T cell repertoires in cytomegalovirus infection. Across the study: Indications of both CMV infection and matching HLA type were provided by public TCR beta signatures.

Sequenced input: CD8+ T cells from PBMCs. The source of this sequence is a human donor in good health (CMV status not recorded). Some clones in this sample may be carry-over from other donors' samples.

CDR3 protein: CSATRKRTAMNTEAFF. The CDR3 DNA reads as TGCAGTGCTACTCGCAAGAGGACAGCCATGAACACTGAAGCTTTCTTT. The rearrangement links TRBV20-1 to TRBJ1-1; D perhaps matches TRBD1 (6 bases). CDR3 length: 16 residues. Looked up from germline, CDR1 is DFQATT and CDR2 is SNEGSKA (reference sequence). Trimming removed 4 bases from V and 0 bases from J, with 18 bases in between.